The source of this TCR beta chain is a study of shared clonotypes between healthy human individuals. Study-wide context: Aged between 18 and 49, the donors were a couple of women and three men.

The CDR3 extends over 15 amino acids. V gave up 5 bases and J gave up 6 bases; unmatched junction bases: 9. CDR1 and CDR2 (germline): MRHNA, SNTAGT. Using 200 ng DNA, approximately 30,000 T cell genomes, the sorted-subset replicate PCRs were run. Assay: immunoSEQ multiplex PCR; the TCRdb copy retains only in-frame clones and omits some. Of approximately 2.4 million clones listed, 90% to 96% are singletons. The material sequenced was naive CD4+ T cells sorted from blood. Subset of the sample: CD45RA+ positively selected. The origin of this receptor is a man younger than 35 in good health. The chain is built from TRBV6-4 and TRBJ2-1; TRBD2 aligns across 8 bases. The CDR3 DNA reads TGTGCCAGCAGTTCGGCAGCGGGAGTAGTCAATGAGCAGTTCTTC. This translates into CASSSAAGVVNEQFF.